Listed here is a single TCR beta chain. Its specificity is not known. Per germline, CDR1 LNHDA and CDR2 SQIVND (reference sequence). V lost 4 bases and J lost 4; bases outside the gene matches: 5. This CDR3 region has 17 residues. Assay used: immunoSEQ multiplex PCR; TCRdb lists only in-frame clones, some missing. Here the sample spans 21,000 or so clones, 85% to 90% being singletons. The sample belongs to a study of PD-1 blockade in classical Hodgkin lymphoma. On the study more broadly: The study gave patients nivolumab 3 mg/kg intravenously every 2 weeks.

Findings and limits, study-wide: Exclusion removed patients who began nivolumab under 1 year after ASCT. TCR diversity at baseline was reported to be reduced in newly diagnosed patients relative to healthy donors.

Time point indicated: cycle 4 day 1 (C4D1), after five to seven weeks of nivolumab. Every patient had relapsed following autologous stem cell transplantation, and cohorts differed in brentuximab vedotin exposure. The sequencing used peripheral blood mononuclear cells (PBMCs), collected before the fourth cycle of nivolumab. The clonotype comes from a human donor with classical Hodgkin lymphoma. This sequence joins TRBV19 and TRBJ2-1; 15 nucleotides line up with TRBD2. CDR3 coding DNA: TGTGCCAGTAGTACCAGGACTAGCGGGAGGGTGTACAATGAGCAGTTCTTC. The encoded protein is CASSTRTSGRVYNEQFF. Complete variable domain (other parts from reference TRBV19 and TRBJ2-1): DGGITQSPKYLFRKEGQNVTLSCEQNLNHDAMYWYRQDPGQGLRLIYYSQIVNDFQKGDIAEGYSVSREKKESFPLTVTSAQKNPTAFYLCASSTRTSGRVYNEQFFGPGTRLTVL.